This record covers a single TCR beta chain. Its antigen is unknown. Base qualities are not at hand, and no much larger clone is one base apart. The data stem from a study of blood T cells in healthy people across ages (dated by TCRdb to between 2014 and 2017). Background on the whole study: In model experiments, roughly one uniquely barcoded TCR beta cDNA molecule per two T cells was captured by template switching. The study analyzed two additional independent replicas of 1 million unique cDNA reads from the same blood draw for two donors, one aged 18 to 30 and one aged 80 or older. To avoid experimental bias, donors of different ages were distributed randomly across sequencing lanes. Donors were grouped into four age groups: young (average roughly 17 years), middle-aged (about 40), aged (approximately 67) and long-lived (about 89). The study measured age-related changes in TCR beta repertoire diversity using deep sequencing normalized with unique cDNA molecular identifiers. Broader findings and caveats from the paper: Since profiling was done on bulk unsorted PBMCs, naive and antigen-experienced compartments could not be conclusively compared. As age increased, observed TCR beta diversity per million T cells dropped in a roughly linear way, and a significant reduction was already evident by age approximately 40. Compared with the aged group, the long-lived group had more naive CD4+ T cells, fewer expanded clones and increased TCR diversity, suggesting age selection. The CMV infection status of donors was not known, potentially confounding age-related changes in expanded clonotypes. The percentage of naive T cells measured by flow cytometry correlated strongly with observed TCR beta diversity. Estimates of total diversity based on one million sequenced T cells were regarded as lower bounds and as underestimates.

The donors were some 39 Caucasian individuals from Russia, aged 6 to 90 years, who were systemically healthy. Each donor gave approximately 9.3 milliliters of peripheral blood, collected into EDTA-treated Vacutainer tubes. PBMCs were isolated by Ficoll-Paque density-gradient centrifugation, with at least 7 million obtained per sample. Total RNA, at least 6 micrograms per sample, was extracted from PBMCs with Trizol reagent. For every donor, flow cytometry on a PBMC aliquot measured the percentage of naive CD45RAhigh/CD27high T cells. Libraries were made using 5' RACE. Instrument on record: Illumina HiSeq 2500. The second PCR ran for about 6 to 11 cycles and used a J-beta primer mix along with a sample-barcoded 5' primer. A template-switch 5' adaptor carrying 12 random nucleotides introduced a unique molecular identifier onto each TCR beta cDNA molecule. At least 2.5 million CDR3-containing paired-end reads were obtained from each sample. All of the RNA was converted into first-strand cDNA using the Mint cDNA synthesis kit, with a TRBC-specific oligonucleotide serving as the primer. All cDNA was treated with uracil-DNA glycosylase and then went through a first 18-cycle PCR with the universal primers M1SS and BC2_uni_R. The original methods were these. Normalization of each sample was performed by random selection of 1 million high-quality reads, each carrying a distinct molecular identifier. Reads with shared molecular identifiers were discarded instead of being binned into consensus sequences. MiTCR, set to a Q25 quality threshold and the strictest error-elimination algorithm, was used for CDR3 identification, clonotype clustering and error correction. A nonparametric unseen species model using Euler transformation provided a lower-bound estimate of total TCR beta diversity. Starting from the raw public reads, TCRdb applied fastp trimming at Q25, assembled clones with MiXCR and retained in-frame beta chains. For every CDR3 protein sequence, its rows merge into one entry that carries the most common genes and DNA. The V and J calls and clone size come from TCRdb's table, not from the authors' own analysis. The sample data list around 1,000,000 distinct CDR3 sequences, and about two fifths of these were observed just once. Around 12% of the sample belongs to the ten largest clones.

There are 13 amino acids in the CDR3, from cysteine to phenylalanine inclusive. Only the CDR3 region is kept as DNA, spanning 39 bases read in frame from base 1. V is reduced by 3 bases and J by 2 bases, leaving a spacing of 8 bases between them. Looking up the germline V gene (reference sequence) yields CDR1 DFQATT and CDR2 SNEGSKA. This clonotype was obtained from a man between 18 and 29 years old in good health. The chain joins TRBV20-1 to TRBJ1-3; the D gene lacks a confident call. The sequencing sample was made of blood. The nucleotides read TGCAGTGCTAGTCGGGCAGCTGGAAACACCATATATTTT. It translates to CSASRAAGNTIYF.